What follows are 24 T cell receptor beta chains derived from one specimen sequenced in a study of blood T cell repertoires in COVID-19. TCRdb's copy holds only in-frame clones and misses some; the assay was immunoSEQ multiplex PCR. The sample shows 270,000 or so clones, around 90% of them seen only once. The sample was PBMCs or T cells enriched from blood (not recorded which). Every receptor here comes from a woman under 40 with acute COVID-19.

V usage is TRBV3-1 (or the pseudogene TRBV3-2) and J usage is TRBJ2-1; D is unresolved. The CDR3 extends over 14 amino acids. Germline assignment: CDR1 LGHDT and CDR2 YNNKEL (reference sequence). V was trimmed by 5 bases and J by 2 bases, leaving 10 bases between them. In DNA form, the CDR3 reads TGTGCCAGCAGCATGAAACTCCCCTACAATGAGCAGTTCTTC. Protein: CASSMKLPYNEQFF.

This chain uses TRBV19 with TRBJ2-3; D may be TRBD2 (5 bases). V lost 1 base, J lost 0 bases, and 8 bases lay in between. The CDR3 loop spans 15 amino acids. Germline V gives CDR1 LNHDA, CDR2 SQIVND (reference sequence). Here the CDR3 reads CASSIAPGSTDTQYF. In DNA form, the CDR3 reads TGTGCCAGTAGTATAGCCCCGGGAAGCACAGATACGCAGTATTTT.

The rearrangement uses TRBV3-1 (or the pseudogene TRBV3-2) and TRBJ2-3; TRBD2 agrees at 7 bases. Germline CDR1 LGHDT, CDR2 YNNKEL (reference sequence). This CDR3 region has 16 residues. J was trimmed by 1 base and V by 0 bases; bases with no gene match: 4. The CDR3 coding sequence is TGTGCCAGCAGCCAAGACTTCCGGGGGGGCACAGATACGCAGTATTTT. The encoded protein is CASSQDFRGGTDTQYF.

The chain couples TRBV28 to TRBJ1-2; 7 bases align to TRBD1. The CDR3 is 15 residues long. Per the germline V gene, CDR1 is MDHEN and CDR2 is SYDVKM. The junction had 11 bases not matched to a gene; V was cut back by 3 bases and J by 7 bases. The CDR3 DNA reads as TGTGCCAGCAGTTTTCCCGACAGGGCCGGTCGTGGCTACACCTTC. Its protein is CASSFPDRAGRGYTF.

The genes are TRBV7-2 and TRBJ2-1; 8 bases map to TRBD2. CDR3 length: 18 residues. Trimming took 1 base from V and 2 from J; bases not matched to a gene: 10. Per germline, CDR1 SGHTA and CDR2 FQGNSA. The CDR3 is CASSLGFPSGRTYNEQFF. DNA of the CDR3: TGTGCCAGCAGCTTAGGGTTCCCCAGCGGGAGAACCTACAATGAGCAGTTCTTC.

In DNA, the CDR3 is TGCGCCAGCAGCTTGGGTAGCGTAGAGCAGTTCTTC. Its protein is CASSLGSVEQFF. The J gene is TRBJ2-1, the V gene TRBV5-1; D is perhaps TRBD2 (5 bases). Germline lookup yields CDR1 SGHRS and CDR2 YFSETQ. Trimming removed 0 bases at V and 10 bases at J, with 8 bases between. The CDR3 runs to 12 residues.

Written as DNA, the CDR3 is TGTGCCAGCAGCCGGGACAGACAAGAGACCCAGTACTTC. Protein: CASSRDRQETQYF. The rearrangement uses TRBV11-3 and TRBJ2-5; 7 nucleotides agree with TRBD1. The ends lost 5 bases at V and 2 bases at J; junction bases unmatched: 2. There are 13 residues in the CDR3. CDR1 is SGHNT and CDR2 is YENEEA in the germline V gene.

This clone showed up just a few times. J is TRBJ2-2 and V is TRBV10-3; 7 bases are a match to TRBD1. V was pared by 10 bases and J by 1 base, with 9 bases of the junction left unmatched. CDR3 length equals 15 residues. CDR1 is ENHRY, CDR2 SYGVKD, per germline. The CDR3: CASALGQVNTGELFF. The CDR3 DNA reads TGTGCCAGCGCTCTAGGACAGGTGAACACCGGGGAGCTGTTTTTT.

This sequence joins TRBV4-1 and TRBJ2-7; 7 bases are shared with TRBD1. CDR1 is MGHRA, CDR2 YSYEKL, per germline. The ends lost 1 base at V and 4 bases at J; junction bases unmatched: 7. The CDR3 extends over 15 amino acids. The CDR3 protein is CASSQGLGGLYEQYF. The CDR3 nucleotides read TGCGCCAGCAGCCAAGGCCTAGGGGGCCTATACGAGCAGTACTTC.

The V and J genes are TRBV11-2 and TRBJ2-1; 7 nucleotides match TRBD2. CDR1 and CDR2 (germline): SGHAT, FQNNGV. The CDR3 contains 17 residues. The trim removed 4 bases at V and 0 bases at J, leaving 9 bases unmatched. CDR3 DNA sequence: TGTGCCAGCAGCTATGGGACTATTCCGAGCTCCTACAATGAGCAGTTCTTC. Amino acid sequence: CASSYGTIPSSYNEQFF.

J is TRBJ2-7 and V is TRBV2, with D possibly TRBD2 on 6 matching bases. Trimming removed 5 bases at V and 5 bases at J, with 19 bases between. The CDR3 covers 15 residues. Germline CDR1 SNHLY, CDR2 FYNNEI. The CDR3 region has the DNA TGTGCCAGCAGTTCCCCGACTAGTAGCTCGAACGAGCAGTACTTC. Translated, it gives CASSSPTSSSNEQYF.

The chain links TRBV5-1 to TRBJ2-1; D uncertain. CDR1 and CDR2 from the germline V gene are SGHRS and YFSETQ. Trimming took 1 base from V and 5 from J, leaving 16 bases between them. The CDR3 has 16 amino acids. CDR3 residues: CASSLSMASYDNEQFF. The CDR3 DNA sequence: TGCGCCAGCAGCTTGTCCATGGCTAGTTACGACAATGAGCAGTTCTTC.

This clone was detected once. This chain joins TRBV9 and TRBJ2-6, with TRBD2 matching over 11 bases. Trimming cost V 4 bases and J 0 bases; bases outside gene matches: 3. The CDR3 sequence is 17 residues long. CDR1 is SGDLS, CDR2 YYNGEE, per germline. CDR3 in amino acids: CASSPTSGSSGANVLTF. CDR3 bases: TGTGCCAGCAGCCCCACTAGCGGGAGCTCTGGGGCCAACGTCCTGACTTTC.

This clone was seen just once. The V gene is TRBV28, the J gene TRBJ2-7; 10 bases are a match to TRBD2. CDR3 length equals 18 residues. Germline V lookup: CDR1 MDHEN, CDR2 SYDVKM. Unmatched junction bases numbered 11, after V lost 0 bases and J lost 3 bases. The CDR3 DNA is TGTGCCAGCAGTTTATGGCTAGCGGGAGATTCATGGGACTACGAGCAGTACTTC. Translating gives CASSLWLAGDSWDYEQYF.

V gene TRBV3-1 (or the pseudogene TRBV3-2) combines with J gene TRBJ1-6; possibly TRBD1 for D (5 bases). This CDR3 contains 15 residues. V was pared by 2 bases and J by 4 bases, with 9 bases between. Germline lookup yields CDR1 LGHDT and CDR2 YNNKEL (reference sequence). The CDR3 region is CASSQPSGYNSPLHF. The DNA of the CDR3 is TGTGCCAGCAGCCAACCATCAGGGTATAATTCACCCCTCCACTTT.

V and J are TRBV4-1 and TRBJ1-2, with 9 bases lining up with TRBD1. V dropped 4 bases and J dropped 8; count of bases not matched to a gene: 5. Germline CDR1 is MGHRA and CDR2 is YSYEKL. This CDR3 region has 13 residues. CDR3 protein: CASSPWGTGGYTF. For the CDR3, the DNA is TGCGCCAGCAGCCCCTGGGGGACAGGGGGCTACACCTTC.

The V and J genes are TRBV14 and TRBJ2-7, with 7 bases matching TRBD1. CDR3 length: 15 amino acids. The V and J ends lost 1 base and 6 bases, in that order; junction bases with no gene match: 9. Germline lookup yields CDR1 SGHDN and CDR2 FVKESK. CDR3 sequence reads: CASSQGAGGSPEQYF. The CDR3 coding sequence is TGTGCCAGCAGCCAAGGGGCAGGGGGATCCCCCGAGCAGTACTTC.

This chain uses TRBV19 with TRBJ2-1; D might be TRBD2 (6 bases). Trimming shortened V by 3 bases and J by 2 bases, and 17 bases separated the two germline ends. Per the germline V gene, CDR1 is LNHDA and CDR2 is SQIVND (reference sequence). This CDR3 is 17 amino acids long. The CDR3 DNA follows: TGTGCCAGTAGTATTCGTCCCGGGAGTTCCACCTACAATGAGCAGTTCTTC. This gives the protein CASSIRPGSSTYNEQFF.

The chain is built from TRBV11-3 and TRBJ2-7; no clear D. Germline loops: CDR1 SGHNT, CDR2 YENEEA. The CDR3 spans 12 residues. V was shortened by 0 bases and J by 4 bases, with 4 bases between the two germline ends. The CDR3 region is CASSLDGYEQYF. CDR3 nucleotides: TGTGCCAGCAGCTTAGACGGGTACGAGCAGTACTTC.

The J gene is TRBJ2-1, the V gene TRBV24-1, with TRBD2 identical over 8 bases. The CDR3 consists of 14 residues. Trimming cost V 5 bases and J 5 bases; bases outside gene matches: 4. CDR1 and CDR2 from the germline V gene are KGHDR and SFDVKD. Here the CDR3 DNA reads TGTGCCACCAGTGTAGGTAGCGGGGACAATGAGCAGTTCTTC. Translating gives CATSVGSGDNEQFF.

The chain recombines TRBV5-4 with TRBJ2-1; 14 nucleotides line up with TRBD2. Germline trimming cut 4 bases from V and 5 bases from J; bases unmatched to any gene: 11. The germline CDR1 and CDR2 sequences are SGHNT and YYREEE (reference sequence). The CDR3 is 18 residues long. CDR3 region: CASSGGGTSGRGNNEQFF. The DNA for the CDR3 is TGTGCCAGCAGCGGAGGGGGGACTAGCGGGAGAGGTAACAATGAGCAGTTCTTC. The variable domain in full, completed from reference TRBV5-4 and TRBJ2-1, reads ETGVTQSPTHLIKTRGQQVTLRCSSQSGHNTVSWYQQALGQGPQFIFQYYREEENGRGNFPPRFSGLQFPNYSSELNVNALELDDSALYLCASSGGGTSGRGNNEQFFGPGTRLTVL.

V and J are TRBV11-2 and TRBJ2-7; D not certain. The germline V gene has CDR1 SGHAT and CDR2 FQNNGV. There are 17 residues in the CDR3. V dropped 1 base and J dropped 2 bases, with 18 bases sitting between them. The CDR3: CASSLGQAKAPPYEQYF. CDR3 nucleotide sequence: TGTGCCAGCAGCTTAGGCCAAGCAAAAGCTCCCCCCTACGAGCAGTACTTC. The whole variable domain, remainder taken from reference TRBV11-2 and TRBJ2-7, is EAGVAQSPRYKIIEKRQSVAFWCNPISGHATLYWYQQILGQGPKLLIQFQNNGVVDDSQLPKDRFSAERLKGVDSTLKIQPAKLEDSAVYLCASSLGQAKAPPYEQYFGPGTRLTVT.

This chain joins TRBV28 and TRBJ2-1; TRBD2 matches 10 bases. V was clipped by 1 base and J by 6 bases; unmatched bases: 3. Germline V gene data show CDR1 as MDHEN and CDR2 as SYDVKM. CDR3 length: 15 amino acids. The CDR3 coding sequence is TGTGCCAGCAGTTTATCGGCTAGCGGGAGCAATGAGCAGTTCTTC. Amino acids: CASSLSASGSNEQFF.

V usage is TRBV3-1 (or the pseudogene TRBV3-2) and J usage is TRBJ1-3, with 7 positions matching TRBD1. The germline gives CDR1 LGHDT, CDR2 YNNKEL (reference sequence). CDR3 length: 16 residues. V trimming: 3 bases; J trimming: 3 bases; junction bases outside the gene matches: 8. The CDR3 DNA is TGTGCCAGCAGCCAGGCCCCGAGGGGGCTTGGAAACACCATATATTTT. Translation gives CASSQAPRGLGNTIYF.